Included here is one T cell receptor beta chain sequence, with context. Antigen: not known. At the DNA level, this CDR3 is encoded by other sequences in the same sample as well. The sample comes from a study of Ad26.COV2.S vaccination and SARS-CoV-2 variants. Study-level background: Participants got Ad26.COV2.S intramuscularly, once or twice 56 days apart. Study findings and constraints: People who got the vaccine or the placebo had similar non-spike TCR breadth.

Produced via immunoSEQ multiplex PCR; TCRdb's table is partial and in-frame only. Of some 290,000 clones listed, about 86% are singletons. Treatment in this sample: roughly 20 received Ad26.COV2.S at low or high dose, single or two shots; roughly five received placebo; per-sample allocation not given. Day 63 after the first vaccine or placebo injection was the time point for sampling. An adult aged 18-55 years in Boston served as the donor. In the vaccine, an Ad26 vector expressed the SARS-CoV-2 spike of the Wuhan strain. The specimen comprised peripheral blood, sampled in a trial of Ad26.COV2.S vaccine versus placebo. The TCR sequence derives from a person between 18 and 59 years old who received the Ad26.COV2.S COVID-19 vaccine or a placebo.

This CDR3 reads CASSLGPGNQPQHF. The CDR3 DNA sequence: TGTGCCAGCAGCCTCGGACCGGGAAATCAGCCCCAGCATTTT. The chain employs TRBV7-9 and TRBJ1-5; unclear D gene. CDR3 length: 14 amino acids. CDR1 is SEHNR, CDR2 FQNEAQ, per germline (reference sequence). Trimming took off 5 bases at V and 4 bases at J, with 12 bases between the two ends.